This TCR beta chain comes out of a study of patients and donors after allogeneic stem cell transplantation. TCRdb re-called the RT-PCR reads with MiXCR, one entry per CDR3 protein. The sample yields over 350,000 distinct CDR3 sequences, 16% seen once. Trimming stripped 2 bases from V and 4 bases from J, with 15 bases between. CDR3 length: 16 residues. CDR1 MDHEN and CDR2 SYDVKM come from the germline V gene. The genes are TRBV28 and TRBJ2-1, with D possibly being TRBD2 (5 bases). The specimen sequenced was blood, either unsorted or a sorted T cell fraction (not recorded which). The clonotype originates from a human donor who was either an allogeneic HSCT recipient or a stem cell or donor lymphocyte infusion donor (not recorded which). It is not recorded whose cells these are; they may come from a transplant donor. The CDR3 spells CASSLDGAGVYNEQFF. The DNA of the CDR3 is TGTGCCAGCAGTTTAGATGGTGCGGGTGTTTACAATGAGCAGTTCTTC.